This T cell receptor (beta chain) is drawn from a study of OX40 agonist ivuxolimab in advanced cancers. Study-wide background: The patients received ivuxolimab by intravenous route every 2 weeks at 0.01 to 10 mg/kg.

Notes on the study in general: Some patients who did not respond also had low normalized T-cell clonal expansion. Expansion of clones was among the lowest in partial responders at 0.1-3.0 mg/kg.

The CDR3 covers 15 residues. The germline gives CDR1 MNHEY, CDR2 SVGAGI. Losses at the gene ends were 5 bases for V and 2 bases for J; bases not matched to a gene: 7. Profiling relied on immunoSEQ multiplex PCR, and the TCRdb table lists in-frame clones only, not all of them. The sample holds some 70,000 clones, 65% to 90% seen once. As regards this clone: Its specificity is not known.

This TCR came from an adult with an advanced solid tumor such as melanoma, head and neck, liver or kidney cancer. V usage is TRBV6-5 and J usage is TRBJ2-5; 8 positions agree with TRBD2. The sample was CD4+ or CD8+ T cells sorted from blood, taken in a trial of the OX40 agonist ivuxolimab. CDR3 sequence (DNA): TGTGCCAGCAGTCGTACAATAGCGGGGCAAGAGACCCAGTACTTC. This translates into CASSRTIAGQETQYF.